This entry lists 27 T cell receptor beta chains sequenced from one sample in a study of OX40 agonist ivuxolimab in advanced cancers. The protocol was immunoSEQ multiplex PCR, while the TCRdb copy is restricted to in-frame clones and leaves out a portion. Of 68,000 or so clones in the sample, around four fifths were seen once. This specimen was CD4+ or CD8+ T cells sorted from blood, taken in a trial of the OX40 agonist ivuxolimab. These receptor sequences come from an adult with an advanced solid tumor such as melanoma, head and neck, liver or kidney cancer.

This clone was detected once. The rearrangement uses TRBV2 and TRBJ1-4; 12 nucleotides agree with TRBD1. Germline CDR1 is SNHLY and CDR2 is FYNNEI. Losses at the gene ends were 7 bases for V and 6 bases for J; bases not matched to a gene: 3. The CDR3 sequence is 14 residues long. CDR3 DNA: TGTGCCAGCATTGGGACAGGGGGCGATGAAAAACTGTTTTTT. Its translation: CASIGTGGDEKLFF.

The chain is built from TRBV5-6 and TRBJ2-7; D ambiguous. The germline V and J ends were trimmed by 4 bases and 3 bases, with 14 bases remaining between them. CDR1 is SGHDT and CDR2 is YYEEEE in the germline V gene. The CDR3 has 14 residues. The CDR3 DNA follows: TGTGCCAGCAGCCCTACATACCAGATCTACGAGCAGTACTTC. Translation: CASSPTYQIYEQYF.

This chain links TRBV28 with TRBJ1-3, with unresolved D. The CDR3 sequence is 14 residues long. Germline CDR1 reads MDHEN; CDR2 reads SYDVKM. V lost 7 bases and J lost 2, with 12 bases in between. The CDR3 region is CASTSLATGNTIYF. The CDR3 DNA follows: TGTGCCAGCACCAGCCTGGCGACTGGAAACACCATATATTTT.

The chain links TRBV7-2 to TRBJ2-7, with D perhaps matching TRBD2 (5 bases). Trimming cost V 3 bases and J 6 bases, with 15 bases left between them. CDR1 SGHTA and CDR2 FQGNSA come from the germline V gene. This CDR3 has 14 amino acids. The CDR3 reads CASSFGLAGGEQYF. Here the CDR3 DNA reads TGTGCCAGCAGCTTTGGTCTAGCCGGTGGCGAGCAGTACTTC.

The chain is built from TRBV21-1 and TRBJ2-7; TRBD2, the table's D call, lacks a check against the DNA. TRBV21-1 is tagged as a pseudogene. The CDR3 is 13 amino acids. The CDR3 bases are TGTGCCAGCCGAGGGGGGGTGGTGTACGAGCAGTACGTC. This gives the protein CASRGGVVYEQYV.

The chain joins TRBV7-8 to TRBJ1-5, with 7 bases identical to TRBD1. Trimming at V came to 2 bases and at J to 6 bases, leaving 10 bases not matched to a gene. CDR1 and CDR2 from the germline V gene are SGHVS and FQNEAQ. The CDR3 sequence is 16 residues long. CDR3 in amino acids: CASSLLSRGNGQPQHF. DNA of the CDR3: TGTGCCAGCAGCTTATTATCCAGGGGGAATGGTCAGCCCCAGCATTTT.

The chain is built from TRBV7-3 and TRBJ1-1; D is ambiguous. Germline-derived CDR1 and CDR2 are SGHTA and FQGTGA. The V end was cut by 5 bases, the J end by 1 base, with 8 bases between. This CDR3 has 13 amino acids. The CDR3 nucleotides are TGTGCCAGCAGCGAAACAAGGAACACTGAAGCTTTCTTT. This codes for CASSETRNTEAFF.

The CDR3 DNA is TGTGCCAGCAGTTTGGAGACTAGCTACAATGAGCAGTTCTTC. It codes for CASSLETSYNEQFF. V usage is TRBV6-5 and J usage is TRBJ2-1; D possibly corresponds to TRBD2 (6 bases). V lost 4 bases and J 3 bases, leaving 10 bases between the germline ends. Germline CDR1 is MNHEY and CDR2 is SVGAGI. The CDR3 is made up of 14 amino acids.

The chain uses TRBV28 and TRBJ2-3, with 7 bases aligning to TRBD1. The V gene end was trimmed by 6 bases and the J gene end by 4 bases; junction bases not matched to a gene: 10. Germline V lookup: CDR1 MDHEN, CDR2 SYDVKM. The length of the CDR3 is 15 residues. This CDR3 reads CASSGILQGADTQYF. The CDR3 DNA sequence: TGTGCCAGCAGCGGGATTCTTCAGGGGGCAGATACGCAGTATTTT.

The chain joins TRBV28 to TRBJ2-2; 7 positions match TRBD1. Germline V gene data show CDR1 as MDHEN and CDR2 as SYDVKM. V was clipped by 5 bases and J by 4 bases; unmatched bases: 4. This CDR3 is built from 14 residues. The CDR3 region has the DNA TGTGCCAGCAGTACTCGGACAGGCACCGGGGAGCTGTTTTTT. Translating it yields CASSTRTGTGELFF. The full variable domain, rest sourced from reference TRBV28 and TRBJ2-2, is DVKVTQSSRYLVKRTGEKVFLECVQDMDHENMFWYRQDPGLGLRLIYFSYDVKMKEKGDIPEGYSVSREKKERFSLILESASTNQTSMYLCASSTRTGTGELFFGEGSRLTVL.

This chain joins TRBV18 and TRBJ1-4; a possible D gene is TRBD1 (5 bases). The germline V gene has CDR1 KGHSH and CDR2 LQKENI. V was cut by 3 bases and J by 4 bases, with 12 bases left in between. The CDR3 is 15 amino acids. The CDR3 spells CASSPSRVGNEKLFF. CDR3 nucleotide sequence: TGTGCCAGCTCACCCAGCAGGGTGGGTAATGAAAAACTGTTTTTT. Full variable domain (outside the CDR3, taken from reference TRBV18 and TRBJ1-4): NAGVMQNPRHLVRRRGQEARLRCSPMKGHSHVYWYRQLPEEGLKFMVYLQKENIIDESGMPKERFSAEFPKEGPSILRIQQVVRGDSAAYFCASSPSRVGNEKLFFGSGTQLSVL.

This CDR3 is CASRDRGGNGYTF. The DNA of the CDR3 is TGTGCCAGCAGGGACAGGGGGGGGAATGGCTACACCTTC. The chain has TRBV6-5 and TRBJ1-2; 10 nucleotides align to TRBD1. The CDR3 is 13 amino acids. The V and J ends lost 6 bases and 6 bases, in that order; junction bases with no gene match: 4. Germline V gene data show CDR1 as MNHEY and CDR2 as SVGAGI.

This sequence joins TRBV27 and TRBJ2-7; D is perhaps TRBD2 (6 bases). Deletions cut 4 bases from V and 9 bases from J, with 25 bases between. Germline values: CDR1 MNHEY, CDR2 SMNVEV (reference sequence). This CDR3 is 16 amino acids long. The CDR3 region is CASSSQTGLGIIGQYF. CDR3 coding DNA: TGTGCCAGCAGTTCCCAAACGGGACTCGGAATTATCGGGCAGTACTTC.

The chain uses TRBV5-6 and TRBJ2-2, with 7 bases aligning to TRBD2. J was trimmed by 3 bases and V by 3 bases; bases with no gene match: 5. CDR1 and CDR2 from the germline V gene are SGHDT and YYEEEE. CDR3 length: 15 amino acids. This chain's CDR3 is CASSSDGGYTGELFF. CDR3 bases: TGTGCCAGCAGCTCTGACGGGGGGTACACCGGGGAGCTGTTTTTT.

V gene TRBV7-9 combines with J gene TRBJ1-6; D is uncertain. This CDR3 has 12 amino acids. Germline V gene sequence: CDR1 SEHNR, CDR2 FQNEAQ (reference sequence). Trimming cost V 6 bases and J 5 bases, with 5 bases left between them. The CDR3 reads CASRLDNSPLHF. Written as DNA, the CDR3 is TGTGCCAGCAGGCTGGATAATTCACCCCTCCACTTT.

This clone occurred once. The rearrangement joins TRBV19 to TRBJ2-3; possible D gene TRBD1, 6 bases. Trimming pared 4 bases from V and 3 bases from J, leaving 20 bases between. The CDR3 length is 17 residues. The germline V gene has CDR1 LNHDA and CDR2 SQIVND (reference sequence). This CDR3 reads CASSNGQGLEPTDTQYF. CDR3 sequence (DNA): TGTGCCAGTAGTAATGGGCAGGGGCTAGAACCGACAGATACGCAGTATTTT.

V usage is TRBV5-1 and J usage is TRBJ1-1; 7 bases match TRBD1. Germline V gene lookup returns CDR1 SGHRS and CDR2 YFSETQ. V shed 2 bases, J shed 4 bases, and the junction held 2 bases outside the gene matches. The CDR3 loop spans 13 amino acids. The CDR3 DNA follows: TGCGCCAGCAGCTTACAGGGGACCACTGAAGCTTTCTTT. Encoded protein: CASSLQGTTEAFF. The whole variable domain, remainder taken from reference TRBV5-1 and TRBJ1-1, is KAGVTQTPRYLIKTRGQQVTLSCSPISGHRSVSWYQQTPGQGLQFLFEYFSETQRNKGNFPGRFSGRQFSNSRSEMNVSTLELGDSALYLCASSLQGTTEAFFGQGTRLTVV.

The rearrangement joins TRBV28 to TRBJ1-1; D remains ambiguous. The CDR3 loop spans 13 amino acids. CDR1 MDHEN and CDR2 SYDVKM come from the germline V gene. Trimming removed 5 bases from V and 1 base from J, with 8 bases in between. CDR3 sequence reads: CASSPASNTEAFF. The CDR3 nucleotides read TGTGCCAGCAGTCCAGCCTCGAACACTGAAGCTTTCTTT.

CDR3 DNA: TGTGCCAGCAGCTTGTTCCAATACTCGGATTCACCCCTCCACTTT. Amino acid sequence: CASSLFQYSDSPLHF. This chain links TRBV4-2 with TRBJ1-6; D ambiguous. This CDR3 comprises 15 residues. Trimming left V 5 bases short and J 8 bases short, with 16 bases between. CDR1 is LGHNA and CDR2 is YNFKEQ in the germline V gene.

V gene TRBV2 combines with J gene TRBJ2-5; tentative D call: TRBD2 (6 bases). V was shortened by 1 base and J by 4 bases, with 10 bases between the two germline ends. CDR3 length: 14 amino acids. Germline assignment: CDR1 SNHLY and CDR2 FYNNEI. The CDR3 is CASSEEQAGETQYF. CDR3 coding DNA: TGTGCCAGCAGTGAAGAGCAAGCGGGAGAGACCCAGTACTTC.

This chain links TRBV6-5 with TRBJ2-1; D perhaps matches TRBD1 (7 bases). V lost 4 bases and J 2 bases, leaving 12 bases between the germline ends. The CDR3 consists of 15 residues. In germline, CDR1 is MNHEY, CDR2 SVGAGI. The CDR3 spells CASSSAGQTYNEQFF. Written as DNA, the CDR3 is TGTGCCAGCAGTTCCGCGGGACAGACCTACAATGAGCAGTTCTTC.

The chain combines TRBV7-8 with TRBJ2-5; 7 bases line up with TRBD1. The J call could be wrong; TRBJ2-7 is a better fit for the DNA end. There are 14 residues in the CDR3. The germline CDR1 and CDR2 sequences are SGHVS and FQNEAQ. The CDR3 nucleotides read TGTGCCAGCAGCAAGTGGGACAGTTCCTACGAGCAGTACTTC. Its translation is CASSKWDSSYEQYF.

V usage is TRBV7-2 and J usage is TRBJ1-1; D may be TRBD1 (5 bases). Per germline, CDR1 SGHTA and CDR2 FQGNSA. CDR3 length: 16 amino acids. Trimming removed 5 bases at V and 0 bases at J, with 16 bases between. The CDR3 bases are TGTGCCAGCAGCGGGGCGTCAGCGTTCATGAACACTGAAGCTTTCTTT. The encoded protein is CASSGASAFMNTEAFF.

The chain links TRBV7-2 to TRBJ1-2; a possible D gene is TRBD1 (5 bases). Per the germline V gene, CDR1 is SGHTA and CDR2 is FQGNSA. This CDR3 is 13 amino acids long. The V end lost 1 base, the J end lost 4 bases, and 7 bases lay between the germline ends. CDR3 amino acids: CASSLGTSYGYTF. CDR3 nucleotides: TGTGCCAGCAGCTTAGGGACATCCTATGGCTACACCTTC.

V and J are TRBV18 and TRBJ1-4; D gene unclear. This CDR3 contains 13 residues. The V gene lost 5 bases and the J gene lost 5 bases, with 9 bases spanning the gap. Germline V CDR1 and CDR2: KGHSH, LQKENI. The CDR3 bases are TGTGCCAGCTCAGAGAGGGTGAATGAAAAACTGTTTTTT. As protein: CASSERVNEKLFF.

This clone occurred a few times. This chain links TRBV5-4 with TRBJ1-3; a possible D gene is TRBD1 (5 bases). The CDR3 has 16 amino acids. Germline-derived CDR1 and CDR2 are SGHNT and YYREEE (reference sequence). Trimming removed 0 bases from V and 2 bases from J, with 12 bases in between. As DNA, the CDR3 is TGTGCCAGCAGCTTGGCCGGGACTAGTACTGGAAACACCATATATTTT. Its protein is CASSLAGTSTGNTIYF.

V and J are TRBV9 and TRBJ1-2; TRBD1 aligns across 7 bases. CDR3 length: 15 amino acids. CDR1 and CDR2 from the germline V gene are SGDLS and YYNGEE. Trimming removed 3 bases from V and 1 base from J; junction bases left unmatched: 6. In DNA, the CDR3 is TGTGCCAGCAGCGGACGGACAGGCATTAACTATGGCTACACCTTC. Encoded protein: CASSGRTGINYGYTF.